This TCR beta chain was sequenced during a study of T and B cells in COVID-19 patients. Whole-study context: Blood was sampled from COVID-19 patients who were either actively infected or recovered. Study-wide results and caveats: Clonality of TRB repertoires was high in active COVID-19; recovery brought above-healthy diversity and richness. In COVID-19 patients, T cell receptor beta variable and joining gene use was reportedly strongly skewed.

Multiplex PCR with BIOMED2 TRB-A/B primer pools amplified TRB rearrangements. TCRdb fed the multiplex PCR reads into MiXCR, producing one record per CDR3 protein. The sample shows thousands of distinct CDR3 sequences, approximately 25% of them seen only once. In this sample, this clonotype is medium-sized. The antigen is undetermined. TRB was amplified from approximately 250-480 ng of blood genomic DNA. Germline CDR1 reads MNHEY; CDR2 reads SVGAGI. V lost 5 bases to trimming and J lost 3 bases; unmatched junction nucleotides: 5. This CDR3 region has 15 residues. This clonotype originated in a human donor with active COVID-19. This chain connects TRBV6-5 to TRBJ2-7; 12 nucleotides line up with TRBD1. Material: blood. The CDR3 sequence: CASSPRDRGLYEQYF. Written as DNA, the CDR3 is TGTGCCAGCAGTCCCCGGGACAGGGGGCTCTACGAGCAGTACTTC.